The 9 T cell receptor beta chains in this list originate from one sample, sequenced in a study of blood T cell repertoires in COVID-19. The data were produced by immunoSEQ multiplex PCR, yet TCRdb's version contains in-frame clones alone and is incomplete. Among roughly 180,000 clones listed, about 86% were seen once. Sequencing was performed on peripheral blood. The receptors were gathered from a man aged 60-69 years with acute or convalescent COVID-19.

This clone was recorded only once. The CDR3 protein is CASSLKVGADNEQFF. The CDR3 coding sequence is TGTGCCAGCAGCTTAAAAGTGGGGGCTGACAATGAGCAGTTCTTC. V gene TRBV7-9 combines with J gene TRBJ2-1; tentative D call: TRBD1 (6 bases). The CDR3 consists of 15 residues. Germline CDR1 SEHNR, CDR2 FQNEAQ (reference sequence). Trimming shortened V by 2 bases and J by 5 bases, and 13 bases separated the two germline ends.

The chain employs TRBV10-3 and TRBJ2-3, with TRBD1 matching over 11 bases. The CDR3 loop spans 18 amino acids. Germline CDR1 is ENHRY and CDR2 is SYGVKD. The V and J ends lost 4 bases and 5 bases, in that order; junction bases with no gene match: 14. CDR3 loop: CAISASPGQGEDGDTQYF. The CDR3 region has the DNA TGTGCCATCAGTGCCTCACCGGGACAGGGGGAGGATGGAGATACGCAGTATTTT.

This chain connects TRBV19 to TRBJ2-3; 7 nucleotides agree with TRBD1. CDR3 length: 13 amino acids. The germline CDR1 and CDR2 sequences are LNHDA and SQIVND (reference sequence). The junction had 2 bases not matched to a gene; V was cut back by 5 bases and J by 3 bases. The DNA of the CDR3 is TGTGCCAGTAGTCGACAGGGAACAGATACGCAGTATTTT. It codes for CASSRQGTDTQYF.

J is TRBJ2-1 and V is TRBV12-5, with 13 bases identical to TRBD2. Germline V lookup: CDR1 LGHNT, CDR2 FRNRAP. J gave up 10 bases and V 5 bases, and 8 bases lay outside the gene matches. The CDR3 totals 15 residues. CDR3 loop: CASGHGTSGIQEQFF. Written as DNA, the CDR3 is TGTGCTAGTGGTCACGGGACTAGCGGGATTCAGGAGCAGTTCTTC.

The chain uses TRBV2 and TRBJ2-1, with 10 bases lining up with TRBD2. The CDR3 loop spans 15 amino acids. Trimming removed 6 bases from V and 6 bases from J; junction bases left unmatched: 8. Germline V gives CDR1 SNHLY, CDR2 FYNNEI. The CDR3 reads CASREGTSDANEQFF. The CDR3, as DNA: TGTGCCAGCAGAGAGGGGACTAGCGATGCCAATGAGCAGTTCTTC.

The CDR3 here is CATSRAGGEYEQYF. The CDR3 DNA reads TGTGCCACCAGCAGAGCGGGAGGGGAGTACGAGCAGTACTTC. This chain uses TRBV15 with TRBJ2-7; 8 nucleotides match TRBD2. V lost 1 base to trimming and J lost 4 bases; unmatched junction nucleotides: 3. The germline CDR1 and CDR2 sequences are LNHNV and YYDKDF (reference sequence). The CDR3 has 14 residues.

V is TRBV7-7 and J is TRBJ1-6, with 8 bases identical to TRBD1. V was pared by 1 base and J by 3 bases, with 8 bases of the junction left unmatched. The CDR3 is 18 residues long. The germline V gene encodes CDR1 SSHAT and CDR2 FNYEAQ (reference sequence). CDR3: CASSLGRGQAGYNSPLHF. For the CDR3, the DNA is TGTGCCAGCAGCTTAGGAAGGGGACAGGCCGGCTATAATTCACCCCTCCACTTT.

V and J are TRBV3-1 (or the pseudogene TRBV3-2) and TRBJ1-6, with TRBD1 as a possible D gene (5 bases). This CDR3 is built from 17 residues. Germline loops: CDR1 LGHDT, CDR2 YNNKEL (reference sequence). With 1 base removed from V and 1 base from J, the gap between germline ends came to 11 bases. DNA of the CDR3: TGTGCCAGCAGCCAAGGGGGAGGGGTGTCCTATAATTCACCCCTCCACTTT. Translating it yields CASSQGGGVSYNSPLHF.

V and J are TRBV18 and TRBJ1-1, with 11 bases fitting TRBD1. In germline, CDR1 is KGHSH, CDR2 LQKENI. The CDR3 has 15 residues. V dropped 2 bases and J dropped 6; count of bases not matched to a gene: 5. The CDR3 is CASSPAMGQGAEAFF. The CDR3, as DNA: TGTGCCAGCTCACCAGCTATGGGACAGGGGGCTGAAGCTTTCTTT.